Listed below are T cell receptor beta chains from one sample, sequenced in a study of Ad26.COV2.S vaccination and SARS-CoV-2 variants. This table comes from immunoSEQ multiplex PCR, and its TCRdb copy is limited to in-frame clones, with some not included. The sample holds 300,000 to 500,000 clones; roughly nine tenths are singletons and the top ten take approximately 3.7%. Sequencing used peripheral blood, obtained in a trial of Ad26.COV2.S vaccine versus placebo. These receptors all stem from a person aged 18-60 years who received the Ad26.COV2.S COVID-19 vaccine or a placebo. Both conserved end residues are part of each CDR3. The D gene is left open where the match is weak. Only some rows state a clone size, as once, few, many or a class for expanded clones.

>TRBV6-2/TRBV6-3|TRBJ2-7|-|-
TGTGCCAGCAGTTCACAGGGTTACGAGCAGTACTTC
CASSSQGYEQYF
>TRBV27|TRBJ1-3|-|-
TGTGCCAGCAGTCCCGGGGGGGGGTTTGGAAACACCATATATTTT
CASSPGGGFGNTIYF
>TRBV10-3|TRBJ2-5|-|-
TGTGCCATCAGTGAGTCCAGGGGTCAAGAGACCCAGTACTTC
CAISESRGQETQYF
>TRBV28|TRBJ1-3|-|-
TGTGCCAGCAAATCCCTGCCCCCGGGCCCGTCGATGGACGGAAACACCATATATTTT
CASKSLPPGPSMDGNTIYF
>TRBV29-1|TRBJ2-5|-|-
TGCAGCGTTGGGGACCCCTCCAAAAGGCGGTACTTC
CSVGDPSKRRYF
>TRBV3-1/TRBV3-2|TRBJ2-2|TRBD2|-
TGTGCCAGCAGCCAAGGCGGGGGGGCCTCCACCGGGGAGCTGTTTTTT
CASSQGGGASTGELFF
>TRBV3-1/TRBV3-2|TRBJ2-7|TRBD1|-
TGTGCCAGCAGCTACTTGACCGCCGGGACAGGGGGCTACGAGCAGTACTTC
CASSYLTAGTGGYEQYF
>TRBV11-2|TRBJ2-2|-|-
TGTGCCAGCAGCTTAAGGAGGTCCATCAGTGGGGAGCTGTTTTTT
CASSLRRSISGELFF
>TRBV19|TRBJ1-6|-|-
TGTGCCAGTAGTATAGATTTAGGGTTTAATTCACCCCTCCACTTT
CASSIDLGFNSPLHF
>TRBV2|TRBJ2-4|TRBD2|-
TGTGCCAGCCAATTTGCCGGGACTAGCGGGGGGCGCCCTAAAGCCAAAAACATTCAGTACTTC
CASQFAGTSGGRPKAKNIQYF
>TRBV5-4|TRBJ2-1|-|-
TGTGCCAGCAGCTTGGGGGCGGGGGCCCAGAGGGGTGAGCAGTTCTTC
CASSLGAGAQRGEQFF
>TRBV19|TRBJ1-4|TRBD1|-
TGTGCCAGTAGTACTACAGGGGTCGAAGAAAAACTGTTTTTT
CASSTTGVEEKLFF
>TRBV7-8|TRBJ2-3|-|-
TGTGCCAGCAGCCTTCTGTGGGGTAGGGCAGATACGCAGTATTTT
CASSLLWGRADTQYF
>TRBV5-6|TRBJ2-7|TRBD1|-
TGTGCCAGCAGCTGGACAGGACTCCCCTACGAGCAGTACTTC
CASSWTGLPYEQYF
>TRBV6-2/TRBV6-3|TRBJ2-2|-|-
TGTGCCAGCAGTTACTCGGCAGGGGTCGGGGAGCTGTTTTTT
CASSYSAGVGELFF
>TRBV29-1|TRBJ1-1|-|-
TGCAGCGTAAACAGGGTTACTGAAGCTTTCTTT
CSVNRVTEAFF
>TRBV7-2|TRBJ2-7|TRBD1|-
TGTGCCAGCAGCTTTCCCGGGACAGGGCTCGACGAGCAGTACTTC
CASSFPGTGLDEQYF
>TRBV5-6|TRBJ1-1|-|few
TGTGCCAGCAGCTTGGTGGTACGGGGGCGCGATGAAGCTTTCTTT
CASSLVVRGRDEAFF
>TRBV11-2|TRBJ1-1|TRBD1|many
TGTGCCAGCAGCTTAGGACAGGGGGCTGAAGCTTTCTTT
CASSLGQGAEAFF
>TRBV19|TRBJ1-1|-|-
TGTGCCAGTAGTAAAAGAGCAATGAACACTGAAGCTTTCTTT
CASSKRAMNTEAFF
>TRBV5-4|TRBJ1-1|-|once
TGTGCCAGCAGCTTGGGGCAGGGACAGAACACTGAAGCTTTCTTT
CASSLGQGQNTEAFF
>TRBV6-1|TRBJ1-1|-|-
TGTGCCAGCAGTGAAATCCACAGGACTGAAGCTTTCTTT
CASSEIHRTEAFF
>TRBV5-4|TRBJ1-4|TRBD1|-
TGTGCCAGCAGCTTTCAGGGGGGGGGAGAAAAACTGTTTTTT
CASSFQGGGEKLFF
>TRBV5-4|TRBJ1-2|TRBD1|-
TGTGCCAGCAGCTCGGACAGGGGGCTGGATGGCTACACCTTC
CASSSDRGLDGYTF
>TRBV13|TRBJ1-1|TRBD1|-
TGTGCCAGCAGCGATTCGGACAGGGGGCTCGGGAACACTGAAGCTTTCTTT
CASSDSDRGLGNTEAFF
>TRBV19|TRBJ1-5|-|-
TGTGCCAGTAGTACGGGGGGTTTACTTCAGCCCCAGCATTTT
CASSTGGLLQPQHF
>TRBV5-6|TRBJ2-3|TRBD2|-
TGTGCCAGCGTCTTGGTCGGGACTAGCGGACCCACAGATACGCAGTATTTT
CASVLVGTSGPTDTQYF
>TRBV29-1|TRBJ1-2|TRBD1|once
TGCAGCGCTCAGGGGGAGGGCTATGGCTACACCTTC
CSAQGEGYGYTF